The 3 T cell receptor beta chains in this list originate from one sample, sequenced in a study of T-cell reconstitution after alpha-beta-depleted transplantation in children. During its preparation, the TCRbeta library received unique molecular identifiers. TCRdb used MiXCR to reprocess the PCR reads, holding one entry per CDR3 protein. The table lists approximately 70,000 distinct CDR3 sequences, roughly 4.5% of them singletons, with approximately 19% in the top ten. Sequenced material: PBMCs, mostly from graft donor cells, taken 180 days after TCRalphabeta/CD19-depleted stem cell transplant. The source is a boy in the first two years of life who had a stem cell transplant for acute myeloid leukemia, so the T cells may come from the graft donor.

This clonotype was seen ten or more times. The rearrangement uses TRBV20-1 and TRBJ2-2; D is uncertain. There are 13 residues in the CDR3. In germline, CDR1 is DFQATT, CDR2 SNEGSKA (reference sequence). V lost 4 bases and J 3 bases, leaving 9 bases between the germline ends. The CDR3 DNA is TGCAGTGCTAAGTATGCGTACACCGGGGAGCTGTTTTTT. It encodes CSAKYAYTGELFF.

In its sample, this clonotype was seen many times. V gene TRBV18 combines with J gene TRBJ1-2; weak D call: TRBD1 (6 bases). The CDR3 loop spans 13 amino acids. Trimming pared 4 bases from V and 4 bases from J, leaving 10 bases between. Germline CDR1 KGHSH, CDR2 LQKENI. The CDR3 nucleotides read TGTGCCAGCTCACTCCGACAGGTCTATGGCTACACCTTC. It encodes CASSLRQVYGYTF.

The sample holds many counts of this clonotype. The V gene is TRBV5-1, the J gene TRBJ2-7; D might be TRBD1 or TRBD2, each matching 5 bases. Germline V gene lookup returns CDR1 SGHRS and CDR2 YFSETQ. The CDR3 covers 14 residues. Trimming pared 4 bases from V and 0 bases from J, leaving 11 bases between. Here the CDR3 reads CASSTGPSSYEQYV. CDR3 DNA sequence: TGCGCCAGCAGCACGGGACCGAGCTCCTACGAGCAGTACGTC.